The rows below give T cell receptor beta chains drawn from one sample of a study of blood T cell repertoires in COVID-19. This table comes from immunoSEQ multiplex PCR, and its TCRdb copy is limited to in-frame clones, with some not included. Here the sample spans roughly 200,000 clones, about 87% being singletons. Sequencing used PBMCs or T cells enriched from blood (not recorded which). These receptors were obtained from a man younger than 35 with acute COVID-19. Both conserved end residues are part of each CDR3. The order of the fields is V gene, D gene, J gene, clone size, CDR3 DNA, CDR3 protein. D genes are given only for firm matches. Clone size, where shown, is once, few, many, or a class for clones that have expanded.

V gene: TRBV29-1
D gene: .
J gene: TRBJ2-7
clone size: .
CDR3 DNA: TGCAGCGTTTCCCAGGGGGGAATTCGGCACGAGCAGTACTTC
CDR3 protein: CSVSQGGIRHEQYF

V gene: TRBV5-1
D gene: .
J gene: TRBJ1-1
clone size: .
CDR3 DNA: TGCGCCAGCAGCCGTAATCGTCTGGACAGGAACACTGAAGCTTTCTTT
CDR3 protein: CASSRNRLDRNTEAFF

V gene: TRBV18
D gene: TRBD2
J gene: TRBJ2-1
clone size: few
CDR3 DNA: TGTGCCAGCTCACCCCTCGAAGCTAGCGGGAGTCATGAGCAGTTCTTC
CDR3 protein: CASSPLEASGSHEQFF

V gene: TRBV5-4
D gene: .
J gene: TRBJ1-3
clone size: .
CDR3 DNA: TGTGCCAGCAGTAGGGGGACCAGCTCTGGAAACACCATATATTTT
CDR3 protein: CASSRGTSSGNTIYF

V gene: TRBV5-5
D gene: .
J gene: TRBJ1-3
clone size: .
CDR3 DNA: TGTGCCAGCAGCCCTTCGGAGACAGTCTCTGGAAACACCATATATTTT
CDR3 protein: CASSPSETVSGNTIYF

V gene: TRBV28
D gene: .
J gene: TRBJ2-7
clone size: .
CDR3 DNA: TGTGCCAGCAGTTTGGCTAGCGTTAGCTCCTACGAGCAGTACTTC
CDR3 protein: CASSLASVSSYEQYF

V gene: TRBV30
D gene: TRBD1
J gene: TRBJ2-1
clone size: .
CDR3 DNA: TGTGCCTGGAGGGACAGGGGGCATAATGAGCAGTTCTTC
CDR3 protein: CAWRDRGHNEQFF

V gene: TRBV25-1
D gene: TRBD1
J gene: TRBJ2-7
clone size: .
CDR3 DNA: TGTGCCAGCACCACAACCCGGACAGGGGCCTACGAGCAGTACTTC
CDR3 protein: CASTTTRTGAYEQYF

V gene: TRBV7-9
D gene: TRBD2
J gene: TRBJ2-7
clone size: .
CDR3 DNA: TGTGCCAGCAGCTCGGGACTATCATACCTAACCTACGAGCAGTACTTC
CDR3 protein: CASSSGLSYLTYEQYF

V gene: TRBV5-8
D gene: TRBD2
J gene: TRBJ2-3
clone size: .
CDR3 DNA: TGTGCCAGCAGCTTGGGGCTAGCGGTCACAGATACGCAGTATTTT
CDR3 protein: CASSLGLAVTDTQYF

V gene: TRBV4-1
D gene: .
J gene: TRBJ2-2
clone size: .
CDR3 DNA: TGCGCCAGCAGCCAACTTGGCAGGGCGAACACCGGGGAGCTGTTTTTT
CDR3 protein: CASSQLGRANTGELFF

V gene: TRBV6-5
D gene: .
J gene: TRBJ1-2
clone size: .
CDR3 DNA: TGTGCCAGCAGTTACGGGTTAAGCAGGGTTGGCTACACCTTC
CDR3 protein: CASSYGLSRVGYTF

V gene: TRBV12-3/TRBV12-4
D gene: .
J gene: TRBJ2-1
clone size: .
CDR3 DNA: TGTGCCAGCAGACGGACAGACAATGAGCAGTTCTTC
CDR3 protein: CASRRTDNEQFF

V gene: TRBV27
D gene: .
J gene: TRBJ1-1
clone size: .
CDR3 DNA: TGTGCCAGCAGTTTGGGAGGGCCCGGTGAAGCTTTCTTT
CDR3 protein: CASSLGGPGEAFF

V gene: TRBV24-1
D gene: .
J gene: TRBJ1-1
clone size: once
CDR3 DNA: TGTGCCACCAGTGACATAGGGAGACCTGAAGCTTTCTTT
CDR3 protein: CATSDIGRPEAFF

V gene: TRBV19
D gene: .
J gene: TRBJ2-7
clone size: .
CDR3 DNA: TGTGCCAGTAGTATCACGAGCGAATACGAGCAGTACTTC
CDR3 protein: CASSITSEYEQYF

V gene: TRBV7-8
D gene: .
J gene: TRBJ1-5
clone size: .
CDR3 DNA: TGTGCCAGCAGCTTTGGGACACCAAATCAGCCCCAGCATTTT
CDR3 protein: CASSFGTPNQPQHF

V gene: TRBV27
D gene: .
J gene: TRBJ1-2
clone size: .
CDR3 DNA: TGTGCCAGCAGTTTCGGGAACCTTTATGGCTACACCTTC
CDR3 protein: CASSFGNLYGYTF

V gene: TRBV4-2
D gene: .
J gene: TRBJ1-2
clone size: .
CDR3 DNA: TGTGCCAGCAGCCAAGAGCTCTATAATAACTATGGCTACACCTTC
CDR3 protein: CASSQELYNNYGYTF

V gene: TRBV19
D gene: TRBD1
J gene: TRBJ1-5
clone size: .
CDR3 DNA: TGTGCCAGTAGTATCGGACAGGGGGTGTTCAATCAGCCCCAGCATTTT
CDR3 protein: CASSIGQGVFNQPQHF

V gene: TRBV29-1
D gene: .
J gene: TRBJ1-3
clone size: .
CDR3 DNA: TGCAGCGCCCAACAGGGTTCAGGAAACACCATATATTTT
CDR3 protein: CSAQQGSGNTIYF

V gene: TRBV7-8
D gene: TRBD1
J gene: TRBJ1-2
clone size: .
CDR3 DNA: TGTGCCAGCAGCCCACCACAGGGGACAAACTATGGCTACACCTTC
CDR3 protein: CASSPPQGTNYGYTF

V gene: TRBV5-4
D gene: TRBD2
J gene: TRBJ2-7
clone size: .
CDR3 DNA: TGTGCCAGCAGCTCCTCTAGCGGGGGAACGTACGAGCAGTACTTC
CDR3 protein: CASSSSSGGTYEQYF

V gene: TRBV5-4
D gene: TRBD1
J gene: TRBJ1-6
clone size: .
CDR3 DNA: TGTGCCAGCAGCCCGAGGACAGGGATTAATTCACCCCTCCACTTT
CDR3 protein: CASSPRTGINSPLHF

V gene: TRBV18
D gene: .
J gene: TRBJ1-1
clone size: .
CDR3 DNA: TGTGCCAGCTCACCTACCGGGGGAATGGGCGGTAACACTGAAGCTTTCTTT
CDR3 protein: CASSPTGGMGGNTEAFF

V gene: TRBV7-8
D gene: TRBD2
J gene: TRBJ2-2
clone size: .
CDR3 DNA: TGTGCCAGCAGCTCTCGCCGACTAGCGAGTACCGGGGAGCTGTTTTTT
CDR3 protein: CASSSRRLASTGELFF

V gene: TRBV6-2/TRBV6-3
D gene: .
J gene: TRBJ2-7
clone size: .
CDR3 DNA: TGTGCCAGCAGTTACATTCCCAGATTCTACGAGCAGTACTTC
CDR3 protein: CASSYIPRFYEQYF

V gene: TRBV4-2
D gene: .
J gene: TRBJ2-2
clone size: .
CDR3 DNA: TGTGCCAGCAGCCAAGGGACTCCAAACACCGGGGAGCTGTTTTTT
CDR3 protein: CASSQGTPNTGELFF

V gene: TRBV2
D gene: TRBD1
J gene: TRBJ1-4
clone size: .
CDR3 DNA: TGTGCCAGCAGTGAAGCCCAGACAGGGGCTAGTGAAAAACTGTTTTTT
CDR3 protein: CASSEAQTGASEKLFF

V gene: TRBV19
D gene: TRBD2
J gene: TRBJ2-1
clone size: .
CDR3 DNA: TGTGCCAGTAGTATGGGACTAGCGGGAGTCTCCTACAATGAGCAGTTCTTC
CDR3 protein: CASSMGLAGVSYNEQFF

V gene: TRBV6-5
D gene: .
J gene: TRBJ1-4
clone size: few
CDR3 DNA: TGTGCCAGCAAGGAGGGGTCCTCAACTAATGAAAAACTGTTTTTT
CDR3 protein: CASKEGSSTNEKLFF

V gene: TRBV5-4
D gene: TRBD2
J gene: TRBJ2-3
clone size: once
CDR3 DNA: TGTGCCAGCAGCTTGGTGTTAGCGGGAGAGCGAGATACGCAGTATTTT
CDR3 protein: CASSLVLAGERDTQYF

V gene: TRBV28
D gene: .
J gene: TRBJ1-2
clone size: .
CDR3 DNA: TGTGCCAGCAGACTTGGGCAGACGAGTTACGCCTATGGCTACACCTTC
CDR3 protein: CASRLGQTSYAYGYTF

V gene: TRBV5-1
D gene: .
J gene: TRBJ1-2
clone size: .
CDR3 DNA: TGCGCCAGCAGCTTGGCCGGGCAGGGGTCCGGCTACACCTTC
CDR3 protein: CASSLAGQGSGYTF

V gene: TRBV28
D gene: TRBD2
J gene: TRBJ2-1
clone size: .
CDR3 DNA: TGTGCCAGCAGTTTTGGACTAGCGGGGGGCAATGAGCAGTTCTTC
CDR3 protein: CASSFGLAGGNEQFF

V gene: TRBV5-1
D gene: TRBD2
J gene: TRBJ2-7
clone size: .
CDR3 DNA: TGCGCCAGCAGCTTGGGTACAGCGGGAGCGTACGAGCAGTACTTC
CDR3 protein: CASSLGTAGAYEQYF

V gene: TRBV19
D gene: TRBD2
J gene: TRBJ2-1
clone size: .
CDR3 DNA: TGTGCCAGTATGGTCGCGGGAGAAGGGCATGAGCAGTTCTTC
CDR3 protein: CASMVAGEGHEQFF

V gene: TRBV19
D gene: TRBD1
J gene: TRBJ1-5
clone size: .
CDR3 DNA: TGTGCCAGTAGTATATCGGGGGACAGGGCAGAGAATCAGCCCCAGCATTTT
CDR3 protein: CASSISGDRAENQPQHF

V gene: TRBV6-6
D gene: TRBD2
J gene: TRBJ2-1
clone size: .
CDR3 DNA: TGTGCCACCGGGAGGACGGGAGGTAATGAGCAGTTCTTC
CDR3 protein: CATGRTGGNEQFF

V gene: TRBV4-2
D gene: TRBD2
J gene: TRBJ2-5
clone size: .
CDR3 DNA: TGTGCCAGCAGCCAAGCCACTGGACTAGCGCGTCAAGAGACCCAGTACTTC
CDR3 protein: CASSQATGLARQETQYF

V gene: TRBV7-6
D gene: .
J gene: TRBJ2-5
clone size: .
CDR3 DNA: TGTGCCAGCAGCTTAGCAGCGGGCCCCCAAGAGACCCAGTACTTC
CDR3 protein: CASSLAAGPQETQYF

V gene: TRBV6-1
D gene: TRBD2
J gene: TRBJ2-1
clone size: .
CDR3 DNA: TGTGCCAGCAGTGAGAGGACTAGCGGGAACAATGAGCAGTTCTTC
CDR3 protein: CASSERTSGNNEQFF

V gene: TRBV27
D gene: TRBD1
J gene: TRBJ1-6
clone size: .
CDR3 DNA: TGTGCCAGCGCGGGACAGGGGGACTATAATTCACCCCTCCACTTT
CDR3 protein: CASAGQGDYNSPLHF

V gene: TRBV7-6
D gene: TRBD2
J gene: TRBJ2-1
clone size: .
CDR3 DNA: TGTGCCAGCAGCTTTGCGGGAGGGCCAGGCAATGAGCAGTTCTTC
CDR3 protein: CASSFAGGPGNEQFF